The 13 T cell receptor beta chains given below trace back to one sample, sequenced in a study of metastatic and nonmetastatic thyroid tumors. TCRdb redid the clone calls on the PCR reads using MiXCR. The repertoire consists of tens of thousands of clones, with 10% to 12% occurring once and the leading ten covering under 30%. Before thyroid surgery, none of the patients had received any treatment. Material for sequencing was blood. The receptors shown here come from a female donor with papillary thyroid cancer or a benign thyroid nodule (not recorded which). Some clones in this sample may be carry-over from other donors' samples.

The chain uses TRBV11-1 and TRBJ1-3; tentatively, D is TRBD1 (6 bases). The CDR3 consists of 16 residues. Germline CDR1 is SGHAT and CDR2 is FQDESV (reference sequence). V gave up 4 bases and J gave up 6 bases, with 19 bases separating them. The CDR3 spells CASSSRFQTGVNTIYF. The CDR3 bases are TGTGCCAGCAGCTCCCGCTTCCAGACAGGTGTAAACACCATATATTTT.

This clone was counted ten times or more. This rearrangement joins TRBV2 to TRBJ2-7; D unclear. Trimming pared 4 bases from V and 3 bases from J, leaving 10 bases between. Germline CDR1 reads SNHLY; CDR2 reads FYNNEI. This CDR3 is 13 amino acids long. CDR3 nucleotide sequence: TGTGCCAGCAGTGCCTTGGGCCTCTACGAGCAGTACTTC. Protein product: CASSALGLYEQYF.

This clone was recorded at least ten times. The chain is built from TRBV12-5 and TRBJ1-1; D perhaps matches TRBD1 (5 bases). The CDR3 has 15 amino acids. Looked up from germline, CDR1 is LGHNT and CDR2 is FRNRAP. V lost 0 bases and J lost 2, with 10 bases in between. This CDR3 is CASGLVTGHNTEAFF. In DNA form, the CDR3 reads TGTGCTAGTGGTTTGGTAACAGGACACAACACTGAAGCTTTCTTT.

This clone was counted at least ten times. This sequence joins TRBV5-1 and TRBJ1-3; no clear D gene. Germline CDR1 and CDR2: SGHRS and YFSETQ. Between the trimmed V and J ends, which lost 1 base and 3 bases, there was a span of 5 bases. This CDR3 is built from 13 residues. Here the CDR3 DNA reads TGCGCCAGCAGCTTGCCCAGTGGAAACACCATATATTTT. This translates into CASSLPSGNTIYF.

Concerning this clone: Relative to the germline gene, one junction end is altered; a read error may explain this. This chain joins TRBV7-7 and TRBJ2-5, with D tentatively TRBD2 (5 bases). Per germline, CDR1 SSHAT and CDR2 FNYEAQ (reference sequence). The CDR3 sequence is 13 residues long. The CDR3 nucleotides are TGTGCTAGCAGCGCTACAAGAGGGGAGACCCAGTACTTC. It translates to CASSATRGETQYF.

In its sample, this clone was seen many times. One end of the junction does not line up with germline, which may come from a read error. Additional DNA sequences in this sample encode the identical CDR3. The V gene is TRBV9, the J gene TRBJ2-7; D perhaps matches TRBD2 (6 bases). CDR1 and CDR2 from the germline V gene are SGDLS and YYNGEE. This CDR3 has 16 amino acids. CDR3 bases: TGTGCCAGTAGCGGAGAGACCGGACTTGAGGGCTACGAGCAGTACTTC. Its protein is CASSGETGLEGYEQYF.

This clone has at least ten counts. V gene TRBV13 combines with J gene TRBJ2-3, with TRBD1 identical over 9 bases. Germline V gene data show CDR1 as PRHDT and CDR2 as FYEKMQ (reference sequence). V trimming: 9 bases; J trimming: 0 bases; junction bases outside the gene matches: 10. The CDR3 length is 16 residues. CDR3 nucleotide sequence: TGTGCCAGTACTGGACAGGGGATCTCTAGCACAGATACGCAGTATTTT. Translated: CASTGQGISSTDTQYF.

This clone was seen ten or more times. The chain is built from TRBV19 and TRBJ2-5, with D perhaps being TRBD1 or TRBD2 (6 bases each). Germline lookup yields CDR1 LNHDA and CDR2 SQIVND (reference sequence). CDR3 length: 12 residues. V lost 5 bases and J 9 bases, leaving 13 bases between the germline ends. CDR3 coding DNA: TGTGCCAGTAGTTCCCGGGGGCGCCCCCAGTACTTC. Its translation: CASSSRGRPQYF. The variable domain in full, with the rest retrieved from reference TRBV19 and TRBJ2-5, is DGGITQSPKYLFRKEGQNVTLSCEQNLNHDAMYWYRQDPGQGLRLIYYSQIVNDFQKGDIAEGYSVSREKKESFPLTVTSAQKNPTAFYLCASSSRGRPQYFGPGTRLLVL.

V usage is TRBV5-1 and J usage is TRBJ2-7, with D perhaps TRBD2 (5 bases). The CDR3 covers 15 residues. V gave up 4 bases and J gave up 5 bases, with 19 bases separating them. Per the germline V gene, CDR1 is SGHRS and CDR2 is YFSETQ. CDR3 sequence: CASSPVAWSCHEQYF. The DNA for the CDR3 is TGCGCCAGCAGCCCCGTAGCGTGGAGCTGCCACGAGCAGTACTTC.

This clone was picked up many times. The chain joins TRBV30 to TRBJ1-3, with D unresolved. Trimming left V 2 bases short and J 0 bases short, with 5 bases between. The V gene's germline CDR1 is GTSNPN and CDR2 SVGIG (reference sequence). The CDR3 loop spans 13 amino acids. CDR3 coding DNA: TGTGCCTGGAGTCGCTCCTCTGGAAACACCATATATTTT. It specifies CAWSRSSGNTIYF.

In its sample, this clone was seen many times. The V and J genes are TRBV3-1 and TRBJ1-2; D ambiguous. V dropped 0 bases and J dropped 4 bases, with 15 bases sitting between them. Germline V gene lookup returns CDR1 LGHDT and CDR2 YNNKEL (reference sequence). The CDR3 length is 16 residues. The CDR3 sequence: CASSQESPGNGYGYTF. The CDR3 nucleotides read TGTGCCAGCAGCCAAGAATCCCCGGGGAACGGCTATGGCTACACCTTC.

This clone occurred many times. The chain uses TRBV7-2 and TRBJ1-1, with D unresolved. The V gene's germline CDR1 is SGHTA and CDR2 FQGNSA. V lost 1 base to trimming and J lost 3 bases, with 9 bases between them. This CDR3 has 14 amino acids. This CDR3 reads CASSLVRFDTEAFF. The CDR3 DNA reads as TGTGCCAGCAGCTTAGTTCGCTTCGACACTGAAGCTTTCTTT.

In its sample, this clone was seen many times. V and J are TRBV20-1 and TRBJ1-1; D unresolved. This CDR3 region has 10 residues. The V and J ends lost 6 bases and 6 bases respectively, with 8 bases between them. Per germline, CDR1 DFQATT and CDR2 SNEGSKA (reference sequence). CDR3: CSASRAEAFF. The CDR3 bases are TGCAGTGCCTCGAGGGCTGAAGCTTTCTTT.